This T cell receptor (beta chain) was identified in a study of blood T cell repertoires in COVID-19. Background on the study: The origin of the acute and convalescent COVID-19 samples was the United States, Italy and Spain. PBMCs, B-cell-depleted T cells, or T cells were the source of the cDNA or gDNA that made up the material.

Sequencing used immunoSEQ multiplex PCR; TCRdb keeps in-frame clones, though not all of them. The table has under 450,000 clones, 75% to 90% seen once. In Seattle, patients joined the study during active infection and were tracked longitudinally. The germline V and J ends were trimmed by 5 bases and 8 bases, with 7 bases remaining between them. CDR3 length: 11 amino acids. The sequencing input was peripheral blood. The chain is built from TRBV12-3 or TRBV12-4 and TRBJ2-4; D uncertain. The receptor's source is a woman aged 35 to 49 with COVID-19, enrolled during active disease. The CDR3 DNA reads as TGTGCCAGCAGTCCATCCCACATTCAGTACTTC. Its protein is CASSPSHIQYF.